This is a list of T cell receptor beta chains from one sample in a study of blood T cells in healthy people across ages. MiXCR, run by TCRdb on the 5' RACE reads, gives a single entry per CDR3 protein. The sample records 650,000 to 1,000,000 distinct CDR3 sequences, roughly 34% being singletons. Material for sequencing was blood. These receptors were taken from a man between 18 and 35 years old in good health. CDR3s include the opening cysteine and the closing phenylalanine or tryptophan. A D gene is named only where the DNA matches it firmly. Clone size appears in some rows only: once, few, many, or a class for an expanded clone.

d_call	clone_size	v_call	j_call	cdr3_aa	cdr3_nt
NA	NA	TRBV7-2	TRBJ2-4	CASSPGRGAKNIQYF	TGTGCCAGCAGCCCAGGACGGGGAGCCAAAAACATTCAGTACTTC
TRBD2	NA	TRBV19	TRBJ2-5	CASRIGEGLGEQYF	TGTGCCAGTAGGATAGGGGAGGGGCTGGGTGAGCAGTACTTC
NA	NA	TRBV20-1	TRBJ1-2	CSATTGPYGYTF	TGCAGTGCCACGACAGGACCCTATGGCTACACCTTC
TRBD1	few	TRBV7-9	TRBJ1-6	CASSSDREVNSPLHF	TGTGCCAGCAGCTCGGACAGGGAGGTTAATTCACCCCTCCACTTT
NA	many	TRBV5-1	TRBJ1-2	CASSLDSPPSTYGYTF	TGCGCCAGCAGCTTGGACAGCCCACCCTCTACCTATGGCTACACCTTC
TRBD2	few	TRBV6-2/TRBV6-3	TRBJ2-3	CASSGKAGDMVTDTQYF	TGTGCCAGCAGTGGTAAAGCGGGGGATATGGTGACAGATACGCAGTATTTT
NA	NA	TRBV5-6	TRBJ1-2	CASSPTRARSYTF	TGTGCCAGCAGCCCTACAAGGGCTCGAAGCTACACCTTC
TRBD1	NA	TRBV20-1	TRBJ1-1	CSADGQGGGRYTEAFF	TGCAGTGCCGACGGACAGGGGGGGGGACGGTACACTGAAGCTTTCTTT
TRBD1	NA	TRBV12-3/TRBV12-4	TRBJ1-5	CASRKDRGNQPQHF	TGTGCCAGCAGAAAAGACAGGGGCAATCAGCCCCAGCATTTT
TRBD1	many	TRBV20-1	TRBJ2-7	CSVSGGQGRAGSYEQYF	TGCAGTGTTTCAGGGGGACAGGGACGAGCGGGGTCCTACGAGCAGTACTTC
TRBD2	few	TRBV29-1	TRBJ2-3	CSVLDILAGGDTQYF	TGCAGCGTCCTGGATATACTAGCGGGGGGGGATACGCAGTATTTT
TRBD1	few	TRBV12-3/TRBV12-4	TRBJ1-1	CASSPDRGVTEAFF	TGTGCCAGCAGTCCTGACAGGGGGGTCACTGAAGCTTTCTTT
NA	few	TRBV9	TRBJ1-2	CASSVAASYSSYGYTF	TGTGCCAGCAGCGTAGCGGCCAGCTATTCTTCCTATGGCTACACCTTC
NA	few	TRBV7-2	TRBJ1-1	CASSSPRGPNTEAFF	TGTGCCAGCAGCTCCCCGCGGGGACCGAACACTGAAGCTTTCTTT
NA	NA	TRBV6-5	TRBJ2-7	CASYDSYSYEQYF	TGTGCCAGCTACGACAGTTATTCCTACGAGCAGTACTTC
NA	NA	TRBV5-4	TRBJ2-1	CASSFRGGADEQFF	TGTGCCAGCAGCTTTCGAGGGGGGGCCGATGAGCAGTTCTTC
TRBD2	few	TRBV7-2	TRBJ2-1	CASSRLAGAPYNEQFF	TGTGCCAGCAGCAGACTAGCGGGGGCCCCTTACAATGAGCAGTTCTTC
NA	few	TRBV7-2	TRBJ1-4	CASSTQTGSGEKLFF	TGTGCCAGCAGCACCCAAACAGGGTCGGGAGAAAAACTGTTTTTT
NA	few	TRBV20-1	TRBJ1-2	CSARDQAAGAYGYTF	TGCAGTGCTAGAGATCAAGCCGCTGGGGCCTATGGCTACACCTTC
TRBD2	NA	TRBV10-3	TRBJ2-1	CAISEPGTSGGYSYNEQFF	TGTGCCATCAGTGAGCCAGGGACTAGCGGGGGGTACTCCTACAATGAGCAGTTCTTC
NA	many	TRBV4-1	TRBJ2-3	CASSRGVSDTQYF	TGCGCCAGCAGCCGGGGCGTCTCAGATACGCAGTATTTT
NA	NA	TRBV20-1	TRBJ2-5	CSASRTHQETQYF	TGCAGTGCTAGCCGAACACACCAAGAGACCCAGTACTTC
TRBD1	once	TRBV5-1	TRBJ2-5	CASSAGQGPHNEQYF	TGCGCCAGCAGCGCGGGACAGGGACCCCACAATGAGCAGTACTTC
TRBD1	few	TRBV7-9	TRBJ1-1	CASSPSGQLNTEAFF	TGTGCCAGCAGCCCTTCGGGACAGCTTAACACTGAAGCTTTCTTT